The 13 T cell receptor beta chains reported below all come from one sample, sequenced in a study of blood T cell repertoires in COVID-19. Sequencing was performed with immunoSEQ multiplex PCR; in TCRdb, only in-frame clones are kept and a portion is missing. Found here are about 130,000 clones, roughly 92% of them singletons; the top ten hold around 2.1%. The source material was peripheral blood. Receptors were obtained from a man aged 50 to 60 with COVID-19, enrolled during active disease.

The chain joins TRBV11-2 to TRBJ2-2, with TRBD2 matching over 13 bases. Germline lookup yields CDR1 SGHAT and CDR2 FQNNGV. J lost 3 bases, V lost 5 bases, and 6 bases had no gene match. The CDR3 is 17 amino acids. The DNA for the CDR3 is TGTGCCAGCAGCCCAAGGACTAGCGGGAGACACACCGGGGAGCTGTTTTTT. It specifies CASSPRTSGRHTGELFF.

The chain recombines TRBV21-1 with TRBJ2-2; the table gives TRBD2 as D, unverified against the DNA. TRBV21-1 is a known pseudogene. This CDR3 is built from 14 residues. The CDR3 region has the DNA TGTGCCAGCCCTAAATTGAGGGTTGCCGGGGAGCTGTTTTTT. It codes for CASPKLRVAGELFF.

The chain recombines TRBV7-3 with TRBJ2-1; the match to TRBD2 covers 11 bases. Germline V gene sequence: CDR1 SGHTA, CDR2 FQGTGA. V lost 3 bases, J lost 4 bases, and 11 bases stayed unmatched. CDR3 length equals 18 residues. The DNA for the CDR3 is TGTGCCAGCAGCTTGGCTTTAGCGGGAGGGCCTCCGTACAATGAGCAGTTCTTC. This encodes CASSLALAGGPPYNEQFF.

V usage is TRBV3-1 (or the pseudogene TRBV3-2) and J usage is TRBJ2-7; 8 bases agree with TRBD2. From germline, CDR1 is LGHDT and CDR2 YNNKEL (reference sequence). The CDR3 has 17 amino acids. V gave up 2 bases and J gave up 0 bases; unmatched junction bases: 9. The CDR3 region is CASSQSPLAGYSYEQYF. CDR3 bases: TGTGCCAGCAGCCAATCCCCCCTAGCGGGCTACTCCTACGAGCAGTACTTC.

The chain carries TRBV7-8 and TRBJ2-3; D may be TRBD1 (6 bases). CDR1 and CDR2 from the germline V gene are SGHVS and FQNEAQ. The CDR3 has 12 residues. Trimming removed 5 bases from V and 6 bases from J, with 9 bases in between. In DNA form, the CDR3 reads TGTGCCAGCAGCCCCCAGGGGGATACGCAGTATTTT. This translates into CASSPQGDTQYF.

The chain employs TRBV3-1 (or the pseudogene TRBV3-2) and TRBJ1-1; TRBD1 matches 8 bases. CDR1 is LGHDT and CDR2 is YNNKEL in the germline V gene (reference sequence). The CDR3 sequence is 15 residues long. The ends lost 1 base at V and 4 bases at J; junction bases unmatched: 5. The CDR3 nucleotides read TGTGCCAGCAGCCAAGGTCAGGGGGCGGTCACTGAAGCTTTCTTT. It specifies CASSQGQGAVTEAFF.

This clone was recorded only once. The chain joins TRBV19 to TRBJ2-3, with 12 positions matching TRBD2. The length of the CDR3 is 16 residues. Trimming took 4 bases from V and 4 from J; bases not matched to a gene: 6. The V gene's germline CDR1 is LNHDA and CDR2 SQIVND (reference sequence). The CDR3 sequence: CASSRASGRVADTQYF. DNA for the CDR3: TGTGCCAGTAGTAGGGCTAGCGGGAGGGTTGCAGATACGCAGTATTTT.

Regarding this clone: The identical CDR3 is also encoded by other nucleotide sequences in the sample. The chain joins TRBV5-1 to TRBJ2-3, with D tentatively TRBD2 (6 bases). CDR1 and CDR2 from the germline V gene are SGHRS and YFSETQ. Trimming removed 0 bases at V and 4 bases at J, with 9 bases between. This CDR3 has 14 residues. Here the CDR3 reads CASSLELAADTQYF. The CDR3 DNA is TGCGCCAGCAGCTTGGAATTAGCGGCAGATACGCAGTATTTT.

This chain joins TRBV7-9 and TRBJ2-7; D perhaps matches TRBD2 (5 bases). Trimming cost V 4 bases and J 7 bases, with 11 bases left between them. The CDR3 sequence is 12 residues long. The V gene's germline CDR1 is SEHNR and CDR2 FQNEAQ (reference sequence). CDR3: CASSSDGVEQYF. The CDR3 DNA reads as TGTGCCAGCAGCTCGGACGGGGTGGAGCAGTACTTC. Full variable domain (remainder filled in from reference TRBV7-9 and TRBJ2-7): DTGVSQNPRHKITKRGQNVTFRCDPISEHNRLYWYRQTLGQGPEFLTYFQNEAQLEKSRLLSDRFSAERPKGSFSTLEIQRTEQGDSAMYLCASSSDGVEQYFGPGTRLTVT.

This chain connects TRBV7-2 to TRBJ2-7, with D tentatively TRBD2 (5 bases). Germline CDR1 reads SGHTA; CDR2 reads FQGNSA. CDR3 length equals 15 residues. V gave up 1 base and J gave up 7 bases, with 17 bases separating them. As DNA, the CDR3 is TGTGCCAGCAGCTTAGGAGGTCCCCCTAGAGGGGAGCAGTACGTC. It specifies CASSLGGPPRGEQYV.

The chain recombines TRBV7-8 with TRBJ2-7; D might be TRBD1 (6 bases). The CDR3 totals 13 residues. Trimming stripped 5 bases from V and 7 bases from J, with 15 bases between. The V gene's germline CDR1 is SGHVS and CDR2 FQNEAQ. The CDR3 DNA follows: TGTGCCAGCAGCAGGTTGGGGGCGCTTGAGCAGTACGTC. Residues: CASSRLGALEQYV.

CDR3 protein: CASSLGLAEYNEQFF. The CDR3 bases are TGTGCCAGCAGCTTAGGCCTAGCGGAATACAATGAGCAGTTCTTC. The chain has TRBV7-3 and TRBJ2-1, with 7 bases matching TRBD2. With 2 bases clipped from V and 4 bases from J, the junction kept 5 bases outside the gene matches. Germline CDR1 reads SGHTA; CDR2 reads FQGTGA. This CDR3 is 15 amino acids long. The full variable domain, completed using reference TRBV7-3 and TRBJ2-1, is GAGVSQTPSNKVTEKGKYVELRCDPISGHTALYWYRQSLGQGPEFLIYFQGTGAADDSGLPNDRFFAVRPEGSVSTLKIQRTERGDSAVYLCASSLGLAEYNEQFFGPGTRLTVL.

This sequence joins TRBV28 and TRBJ1-2; maybe TRBD1 (6 bases). CDR3 length: 13 amino acids. V lost 4 bases and J lost 3, with 9 bases in between. The germline gives CDR1 MDHEN, CDR2 SYDVKM. The CDR3 loop is CASSSAGDYGYTF. DNA for the CDR3: TGTGCCAGCAGTTCCGCAGGGGACTATGGCTACACCTTC.